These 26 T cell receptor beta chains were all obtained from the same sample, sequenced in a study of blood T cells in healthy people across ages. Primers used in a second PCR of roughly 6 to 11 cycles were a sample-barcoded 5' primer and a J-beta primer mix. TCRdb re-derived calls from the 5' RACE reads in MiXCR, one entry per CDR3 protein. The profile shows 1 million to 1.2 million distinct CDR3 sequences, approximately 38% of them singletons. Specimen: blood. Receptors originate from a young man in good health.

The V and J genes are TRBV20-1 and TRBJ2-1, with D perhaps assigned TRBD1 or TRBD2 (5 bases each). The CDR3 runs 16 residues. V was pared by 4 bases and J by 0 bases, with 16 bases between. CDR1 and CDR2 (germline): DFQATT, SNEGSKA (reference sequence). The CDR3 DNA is TGCAGTGCTAAACCGGGGCAGGGCGTCTCCTACAATGAGCAGTTCTTC. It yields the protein CSAKPGQGVSYNEQFF.

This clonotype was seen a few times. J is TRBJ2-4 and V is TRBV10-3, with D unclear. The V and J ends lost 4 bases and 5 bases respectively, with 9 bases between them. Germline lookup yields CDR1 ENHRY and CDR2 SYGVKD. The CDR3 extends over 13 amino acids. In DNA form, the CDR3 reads TGTGCCATCAGTGGGCCAGACCAAAACATTCAGTACTTC. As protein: CAISGPDQNIQYF.

The CDR3 nucleotides are TGCAGCGTTTTGACAGGGGGCGTTCGTGGCTACACCTTC. Protein product: CSVLTGGVRGYTF. J is TRBJ1-2 and V is TRBV29-1; the match to TRBD1 covers 10 bases. The CDR3 length is 13 residues. Trimming took 5 bases from V and 7 from J; bases not matched to a gene: 7. Per germline, CDR1 SQVTM and CDR2 ANQGSEA. Using reference TRBV29-1 and TRBJ1-2 for the parts outside the CDR3, the full variable domain is SAVISQKPSRDICQRGTSLTIQCQVDSQVTMMFWYRQQPGQSLTLIATANQGSEATYESGFVIDKFPISRPNLTFSTLTVSNMSPEDSSIYLCSVLTGGVRGYTFGSGTRLTVV.

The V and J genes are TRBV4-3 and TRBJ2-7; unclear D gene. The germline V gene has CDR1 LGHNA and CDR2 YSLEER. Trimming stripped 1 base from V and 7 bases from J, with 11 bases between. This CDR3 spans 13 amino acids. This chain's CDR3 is CASSQARLDEQYF. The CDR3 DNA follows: TGCGCCAGCAGCCAAGCAAGGCTCGATGAGCAGTACTTC.

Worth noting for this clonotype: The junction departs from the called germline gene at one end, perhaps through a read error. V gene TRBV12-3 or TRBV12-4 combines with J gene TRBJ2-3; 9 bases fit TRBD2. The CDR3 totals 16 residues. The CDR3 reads CASSQGLAASTDAQYF. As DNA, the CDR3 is TGTGCCAGCAGTCAGGGACTAGCCGCAAGCACAGATGCGCAGTATTTT.

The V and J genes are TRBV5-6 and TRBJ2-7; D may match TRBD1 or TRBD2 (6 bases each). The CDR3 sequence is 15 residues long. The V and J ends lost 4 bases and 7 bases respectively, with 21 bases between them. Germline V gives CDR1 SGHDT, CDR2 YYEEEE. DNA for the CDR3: TGTGCCAGCAGCCCATGGTCGGGGGCGTACAATGAGCAGTACTTC. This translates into CASSPWSGAYNEQYF. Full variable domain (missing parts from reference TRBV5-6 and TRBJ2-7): DAGVTQSPTHLIKTRGQQVTLRCSPKSGHDTVSWYQQALGQGPQFIFQYYEEEERQRGNFPDRFSGHQFPNYSSELNVNALLLGDSALYLCASSPWSGAYNEQYFGPGTRLTVT.

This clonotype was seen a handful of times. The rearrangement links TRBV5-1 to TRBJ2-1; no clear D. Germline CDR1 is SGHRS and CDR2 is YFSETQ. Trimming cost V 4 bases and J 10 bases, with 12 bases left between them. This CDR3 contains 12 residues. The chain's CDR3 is CASSPGLGEQFF. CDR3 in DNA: TGCGCCAGCAGCCCTGGTCTGGGGGAGCAGTTCTTC.

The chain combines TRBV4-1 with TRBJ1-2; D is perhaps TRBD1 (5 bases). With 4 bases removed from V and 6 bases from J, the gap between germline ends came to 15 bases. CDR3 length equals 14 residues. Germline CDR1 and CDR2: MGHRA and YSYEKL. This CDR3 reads CASSPQGTRNGYTF. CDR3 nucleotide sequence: TGCGCCAGCAGCCCGCAGGGAACTCGGAATGGCTACACCTTC.

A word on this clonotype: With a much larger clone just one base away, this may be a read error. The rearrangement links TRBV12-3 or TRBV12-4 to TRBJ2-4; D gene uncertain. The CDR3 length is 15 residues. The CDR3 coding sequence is TGTGCCGGCAGTCCAGGCCCCGACGGAAGAAACATTCAGTACTTC. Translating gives CAGSPGPDGRNIQYF.

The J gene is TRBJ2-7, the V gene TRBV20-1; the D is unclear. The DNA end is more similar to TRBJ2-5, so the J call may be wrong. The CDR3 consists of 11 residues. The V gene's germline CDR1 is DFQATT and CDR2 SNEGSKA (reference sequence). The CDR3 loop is CRAWASETQYF. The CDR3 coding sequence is TGCAGGGCGTGGGCCTCAGAGACCCAGTACTTC.

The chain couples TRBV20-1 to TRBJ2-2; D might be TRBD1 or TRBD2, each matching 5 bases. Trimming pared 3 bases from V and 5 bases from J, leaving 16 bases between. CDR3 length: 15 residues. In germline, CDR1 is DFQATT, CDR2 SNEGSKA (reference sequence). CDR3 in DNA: TGCAGTGCTAGGGCTCAGGGACCACGGACCGGGGAGCTGTTTTTT. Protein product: CSARAQGPRTGELFF.

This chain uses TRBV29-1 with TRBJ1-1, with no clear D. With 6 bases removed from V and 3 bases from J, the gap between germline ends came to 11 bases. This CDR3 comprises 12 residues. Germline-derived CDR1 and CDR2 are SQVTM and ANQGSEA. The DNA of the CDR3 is TGCAGCGTGAAGGGTCGGTACACTGAAGCTTTCTTT. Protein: CSVKGRYTEAFF.

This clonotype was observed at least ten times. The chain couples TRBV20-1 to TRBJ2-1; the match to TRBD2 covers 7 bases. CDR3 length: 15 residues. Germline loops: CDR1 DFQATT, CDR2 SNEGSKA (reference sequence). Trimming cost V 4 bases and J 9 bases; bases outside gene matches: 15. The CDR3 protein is CSAKGWRLASGEQFF. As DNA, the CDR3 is TGCAGTGCTAAGGGTTGGCGACTAGCATCGGGTGAGCAGTTCTTC.

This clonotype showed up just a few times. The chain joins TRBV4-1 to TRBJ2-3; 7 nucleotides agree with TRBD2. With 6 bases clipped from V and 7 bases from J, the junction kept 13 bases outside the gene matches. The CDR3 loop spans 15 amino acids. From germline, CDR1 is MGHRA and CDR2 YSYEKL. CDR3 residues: CASSVIGGSRNTQYF. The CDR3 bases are TGCGCCAGCAGTGTCATCGGGGGGTCTAGGAATACGCAGTATTTT.

The CDR3 is CASRGRGNNEQYF. In DNA, the CDR3 is TGTGCCAGCAGGGGACGGGGGAACAACGAGCAGTACTTC. V gene TRBV12-3 or TRBV12-4 combines with J gene TRBJ2-7; D is perhaps TRBD2 (6 bases). Trimming took 6 bases from V and 5 from J, leaving 14 bases between them. This CDR3 region has 13 residues.

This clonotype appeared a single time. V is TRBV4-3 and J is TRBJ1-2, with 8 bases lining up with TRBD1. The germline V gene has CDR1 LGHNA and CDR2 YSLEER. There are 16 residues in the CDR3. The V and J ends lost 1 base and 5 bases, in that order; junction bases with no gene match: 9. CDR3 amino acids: CASSQGTTGAGYGYTF. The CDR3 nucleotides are TGCGCCAGCAGCCAAGGAACGACAGGGGCCGGGTATGGCTACACCTTC.

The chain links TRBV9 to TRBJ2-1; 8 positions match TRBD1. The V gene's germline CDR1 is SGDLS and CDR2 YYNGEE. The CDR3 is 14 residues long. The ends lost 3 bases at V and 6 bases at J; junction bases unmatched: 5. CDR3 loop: CASSADRGGNEQFF. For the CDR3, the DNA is TGTGCCAGCAGCGCCGACAGGGGTGGCAATGAGCAGTTCTTC.

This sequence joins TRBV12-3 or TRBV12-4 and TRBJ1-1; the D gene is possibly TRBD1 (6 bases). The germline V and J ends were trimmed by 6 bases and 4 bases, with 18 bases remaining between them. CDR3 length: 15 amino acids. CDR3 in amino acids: CASRLKTGLGTEAFF. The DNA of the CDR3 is TGTGCCAGCAGACTAAAGACAGGTTTGGGCACTGAAGCTTTCTTT.

CDR3 loop: CASSWGFSYEQYF. CDR3 coding DNA: TGTGCCAGCAGTTGGGGGTTCTCCTACGAGCAGTACTTC. The chain combines TRBV6-5 with TRBJ2-7; D tentatively fits TRBD1 or TRBD2 (5 bases each). The CDR3 consists of 13 residues. Looked up from germline, CDR1 is MNHEY and CDR2 is SVGAGI. Deletions cut 4 bases from V and 0 bases from J, with 7 bases between.

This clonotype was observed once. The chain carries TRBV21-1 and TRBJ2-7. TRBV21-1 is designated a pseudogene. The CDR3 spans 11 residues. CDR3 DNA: TGTGCCAGCAGCAGTATGAGGGAGCAGTACTTC. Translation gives CASSSMREQYF.

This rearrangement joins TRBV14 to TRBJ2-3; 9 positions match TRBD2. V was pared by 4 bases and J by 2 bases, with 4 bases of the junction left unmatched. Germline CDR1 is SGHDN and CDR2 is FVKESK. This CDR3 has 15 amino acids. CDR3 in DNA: TGTGCCAGCAGCCTTAGACTAGCGGCCACAGATACGCAGTATTTT. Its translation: CASSLRLAATDTQYF.

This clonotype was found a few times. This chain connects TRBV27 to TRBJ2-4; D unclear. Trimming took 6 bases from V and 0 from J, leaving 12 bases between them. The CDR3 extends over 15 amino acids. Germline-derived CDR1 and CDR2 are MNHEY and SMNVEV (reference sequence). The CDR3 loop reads CASRLIAGAKNIQYF. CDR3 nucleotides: TGTGCCAGCAGACTAATCGCCGGAGCCAAAAACATTCAGTACTTC.

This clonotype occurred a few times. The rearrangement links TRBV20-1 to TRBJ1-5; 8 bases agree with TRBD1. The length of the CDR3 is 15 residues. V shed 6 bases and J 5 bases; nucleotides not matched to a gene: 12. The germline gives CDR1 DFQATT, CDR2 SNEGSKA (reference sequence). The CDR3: CSAPLRTGTDQPQHF. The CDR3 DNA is TGCAGTGCCCCCCTTCGGACAGGGACCGATCAGCCCCAGCATTTT.

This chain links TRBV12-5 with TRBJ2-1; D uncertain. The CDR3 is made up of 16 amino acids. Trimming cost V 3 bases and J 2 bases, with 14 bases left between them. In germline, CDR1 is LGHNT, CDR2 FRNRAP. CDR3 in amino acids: CASGLGQAVTYNEQFF. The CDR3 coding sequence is TGTGCTAGTGGTTTAGGGCAGGCCGTCACCTACAATGAGCAGTTCTTC.

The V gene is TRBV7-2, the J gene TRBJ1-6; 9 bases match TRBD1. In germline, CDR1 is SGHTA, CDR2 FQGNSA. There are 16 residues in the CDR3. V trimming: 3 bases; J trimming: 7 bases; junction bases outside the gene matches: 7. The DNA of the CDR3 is TGTGCCAGCAGCTTTCCGGGACAGGGTATGAATTCACCCCTCCACTTT. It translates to CASSFPGQGMNSPLHF.

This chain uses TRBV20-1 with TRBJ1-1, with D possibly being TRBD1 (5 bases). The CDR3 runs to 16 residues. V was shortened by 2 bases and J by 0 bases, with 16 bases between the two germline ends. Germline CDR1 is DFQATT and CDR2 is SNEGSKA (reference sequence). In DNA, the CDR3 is TGCAGTGCTAGATTGGCAGGGAGACGCATGAACACTGAAGCTTTCTTT. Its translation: CSARLAGRRMNTEAFF.